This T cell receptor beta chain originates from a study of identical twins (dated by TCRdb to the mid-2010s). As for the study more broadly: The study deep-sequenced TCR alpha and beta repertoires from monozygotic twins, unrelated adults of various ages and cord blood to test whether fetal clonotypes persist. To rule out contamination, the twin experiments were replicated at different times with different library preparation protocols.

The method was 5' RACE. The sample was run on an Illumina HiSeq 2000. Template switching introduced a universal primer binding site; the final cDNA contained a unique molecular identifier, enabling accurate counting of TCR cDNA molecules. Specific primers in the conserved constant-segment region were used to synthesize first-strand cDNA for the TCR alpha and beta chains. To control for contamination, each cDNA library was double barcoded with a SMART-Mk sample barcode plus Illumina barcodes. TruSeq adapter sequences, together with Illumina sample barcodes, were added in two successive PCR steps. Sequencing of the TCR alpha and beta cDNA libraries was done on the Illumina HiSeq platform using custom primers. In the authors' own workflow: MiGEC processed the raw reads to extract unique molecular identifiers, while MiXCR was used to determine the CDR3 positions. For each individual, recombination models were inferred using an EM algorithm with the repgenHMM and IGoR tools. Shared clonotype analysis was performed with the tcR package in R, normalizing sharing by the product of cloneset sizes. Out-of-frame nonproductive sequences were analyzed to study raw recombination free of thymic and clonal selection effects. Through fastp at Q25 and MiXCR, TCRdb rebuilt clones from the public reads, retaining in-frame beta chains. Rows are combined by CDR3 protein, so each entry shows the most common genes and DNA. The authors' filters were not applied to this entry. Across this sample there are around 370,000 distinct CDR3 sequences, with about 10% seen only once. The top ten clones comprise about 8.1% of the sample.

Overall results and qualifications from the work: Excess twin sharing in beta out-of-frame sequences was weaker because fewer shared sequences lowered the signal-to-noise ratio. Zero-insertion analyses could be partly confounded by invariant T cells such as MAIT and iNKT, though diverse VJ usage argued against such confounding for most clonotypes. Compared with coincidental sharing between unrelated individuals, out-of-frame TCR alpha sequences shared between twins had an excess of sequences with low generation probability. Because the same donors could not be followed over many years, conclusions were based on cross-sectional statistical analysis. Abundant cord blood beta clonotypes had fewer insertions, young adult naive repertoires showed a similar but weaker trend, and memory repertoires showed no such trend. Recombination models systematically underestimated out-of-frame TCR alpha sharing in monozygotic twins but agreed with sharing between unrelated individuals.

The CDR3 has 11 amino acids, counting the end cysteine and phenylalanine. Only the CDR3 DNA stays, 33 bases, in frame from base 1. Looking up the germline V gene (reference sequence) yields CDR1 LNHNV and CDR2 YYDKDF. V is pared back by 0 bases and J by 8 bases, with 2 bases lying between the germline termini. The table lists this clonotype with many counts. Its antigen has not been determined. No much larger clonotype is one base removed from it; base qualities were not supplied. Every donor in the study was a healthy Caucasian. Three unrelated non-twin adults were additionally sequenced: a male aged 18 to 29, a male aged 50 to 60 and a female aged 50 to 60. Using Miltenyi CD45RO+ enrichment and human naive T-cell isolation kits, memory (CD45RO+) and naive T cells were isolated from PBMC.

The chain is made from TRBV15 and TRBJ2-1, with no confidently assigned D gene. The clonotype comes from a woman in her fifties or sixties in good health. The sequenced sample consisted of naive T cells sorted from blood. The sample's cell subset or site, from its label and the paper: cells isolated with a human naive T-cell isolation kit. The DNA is TGTGCCACCAGCAGAGAGGATGAGCAGTTCTTC. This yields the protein CATSREDEQFF.